This T cell receptor (beta chain) was identified in a study of OX40 agonist ivuxolimab in advanced cancers. People who had autoimmune disease history or systemic immunosuppression were excluded. V lost 3 bases and J lost 5; bases outside the gene matches: 9. This CDR3 is 15 amino acids long. CDR1 is SGHTA and CDR2 is FQGNSA in the germline V gene. The table came from immunoSEQ multiplex PCR; TCRdb's copy has only in-frame clones and leaves some out. The sample holds about 95,000 clones; 89% are singletons and the top ten take approximately 0.36%. The genes are TRBV7-2 and TRBJ1-1; 7 nucleotides align to TRBD1. Sequencing was performed on CD4+ or CD8+ T cells sorted from blood, taken in a trial of the OX40 agonist ivuxolimab. The receptor's source is an adult with an advanced solid tumor such as melanoma, head and neck, liver or kidney cancer. For the CDR3, the DNA is TGTGCCAGCAGCTTGGAGGGACAGTATGTTACTGAAGCTTTCTTT. Protein sequence: CASSLEGQYVTEAFF.